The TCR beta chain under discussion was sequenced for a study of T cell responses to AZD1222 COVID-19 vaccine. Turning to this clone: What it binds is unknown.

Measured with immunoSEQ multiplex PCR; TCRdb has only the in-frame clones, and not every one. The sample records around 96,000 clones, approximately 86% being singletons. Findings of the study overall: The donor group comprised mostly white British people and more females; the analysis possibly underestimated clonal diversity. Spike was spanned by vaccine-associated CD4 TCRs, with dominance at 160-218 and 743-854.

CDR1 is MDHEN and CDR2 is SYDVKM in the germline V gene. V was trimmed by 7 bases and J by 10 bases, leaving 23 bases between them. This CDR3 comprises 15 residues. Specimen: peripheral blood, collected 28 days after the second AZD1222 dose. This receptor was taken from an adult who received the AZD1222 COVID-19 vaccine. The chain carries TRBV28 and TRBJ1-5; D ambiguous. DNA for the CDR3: TGTGCCAGCACCCCCCGTAGGACTTCAATAGTACCCCAGCATTTT. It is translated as CASTPRRTSIVPQHF.